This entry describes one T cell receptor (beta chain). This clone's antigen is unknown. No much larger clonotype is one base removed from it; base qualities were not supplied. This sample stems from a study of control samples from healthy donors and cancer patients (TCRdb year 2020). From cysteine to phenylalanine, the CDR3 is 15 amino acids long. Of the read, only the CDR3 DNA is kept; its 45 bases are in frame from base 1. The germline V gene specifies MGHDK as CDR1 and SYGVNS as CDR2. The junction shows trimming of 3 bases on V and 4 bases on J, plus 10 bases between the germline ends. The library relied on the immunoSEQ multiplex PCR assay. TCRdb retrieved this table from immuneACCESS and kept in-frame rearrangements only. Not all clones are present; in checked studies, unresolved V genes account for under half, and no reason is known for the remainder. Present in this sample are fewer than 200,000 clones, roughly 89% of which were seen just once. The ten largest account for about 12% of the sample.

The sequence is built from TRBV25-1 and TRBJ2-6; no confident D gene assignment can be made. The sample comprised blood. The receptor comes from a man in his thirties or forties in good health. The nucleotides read TGTGCCAGCAGTGATTCTCGACCAGGGGCCAACGTCCTGACTTTC. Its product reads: CASSDSRPGANVLTF.